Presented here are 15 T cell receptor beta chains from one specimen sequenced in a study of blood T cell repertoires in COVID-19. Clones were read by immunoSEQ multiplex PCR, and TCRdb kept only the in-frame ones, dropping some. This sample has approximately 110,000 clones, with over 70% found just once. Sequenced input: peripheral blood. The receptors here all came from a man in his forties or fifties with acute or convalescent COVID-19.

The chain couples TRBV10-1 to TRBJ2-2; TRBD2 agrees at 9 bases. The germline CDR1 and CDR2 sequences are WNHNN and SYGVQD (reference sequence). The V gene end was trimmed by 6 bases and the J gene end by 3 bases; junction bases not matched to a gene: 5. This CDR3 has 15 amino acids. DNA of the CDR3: TGCGCCAGCAGGGCTGCTAGCGGGGACACCGGGGAGCTGTTTTTT. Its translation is CASRAASGDTGELFF.

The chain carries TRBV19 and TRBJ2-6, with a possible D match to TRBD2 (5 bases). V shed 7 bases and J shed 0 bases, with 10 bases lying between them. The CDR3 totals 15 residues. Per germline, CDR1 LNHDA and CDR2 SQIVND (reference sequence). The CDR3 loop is CASNTAGSGANVLTF. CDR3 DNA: TGTGCCAGTAACACCGCGGGCTCTGGGGCCAACGTCCTGACTTTC.

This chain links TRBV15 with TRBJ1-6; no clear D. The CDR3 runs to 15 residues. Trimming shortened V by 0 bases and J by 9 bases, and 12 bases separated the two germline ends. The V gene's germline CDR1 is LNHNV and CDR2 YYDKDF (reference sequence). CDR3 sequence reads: CATSRDRGNGSPLHF. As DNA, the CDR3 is TGTGCCACCAGCAGAGACCGGGGTAACGGTTCACCCCTCCACTTT.

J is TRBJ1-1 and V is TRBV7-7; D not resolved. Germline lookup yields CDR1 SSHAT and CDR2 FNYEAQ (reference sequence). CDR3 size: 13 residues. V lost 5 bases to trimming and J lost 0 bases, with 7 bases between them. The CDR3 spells CASSPFLNTEAFF. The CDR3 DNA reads TGTGCCAGCAGCCCCTTCTTGAACACTGAAGCTTTCTTT.

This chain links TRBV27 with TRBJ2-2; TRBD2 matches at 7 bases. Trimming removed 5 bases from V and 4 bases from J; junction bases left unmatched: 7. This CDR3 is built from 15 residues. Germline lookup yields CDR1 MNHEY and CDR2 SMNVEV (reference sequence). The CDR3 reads CASSTGLGSTGELFF. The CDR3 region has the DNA TGTGCCAGCAGTACCGGACTAGGGTCCACCGGGGAGCTGTTTTTT.

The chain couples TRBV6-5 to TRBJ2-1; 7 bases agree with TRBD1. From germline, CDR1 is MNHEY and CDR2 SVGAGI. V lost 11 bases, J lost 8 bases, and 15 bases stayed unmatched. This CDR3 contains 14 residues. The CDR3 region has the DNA TGTGCCGTTCTCGACAGGGAAATTCTCTATGAGCAGTTCTTC. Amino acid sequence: CAVLDREILYEQFF.

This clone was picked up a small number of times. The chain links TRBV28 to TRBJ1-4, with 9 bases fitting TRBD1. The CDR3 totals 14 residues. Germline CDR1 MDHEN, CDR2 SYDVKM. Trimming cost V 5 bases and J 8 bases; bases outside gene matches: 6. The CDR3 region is CASSPDRGWEKLFF. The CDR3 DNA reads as TGTGCCAGCAGTCCGGACAGGGGCTGGGAAAAACTGTTTTTT.

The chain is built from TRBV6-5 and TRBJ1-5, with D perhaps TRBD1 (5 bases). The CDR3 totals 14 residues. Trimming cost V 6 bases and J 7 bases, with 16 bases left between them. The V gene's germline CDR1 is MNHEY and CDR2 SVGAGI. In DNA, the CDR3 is TGTGCCAGCAGATCACAGGTTATCGGACAGCCCCAGCATTTT. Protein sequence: CASRSQVIGQPQHF.

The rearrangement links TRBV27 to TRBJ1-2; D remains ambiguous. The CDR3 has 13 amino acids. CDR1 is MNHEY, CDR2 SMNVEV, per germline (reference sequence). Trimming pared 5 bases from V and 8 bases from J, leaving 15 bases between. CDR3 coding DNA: TGTGCCAGCAGTCCCCGAAGAGAGGGCGGCTACACCTTC. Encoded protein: CASSPRREGGYTF.

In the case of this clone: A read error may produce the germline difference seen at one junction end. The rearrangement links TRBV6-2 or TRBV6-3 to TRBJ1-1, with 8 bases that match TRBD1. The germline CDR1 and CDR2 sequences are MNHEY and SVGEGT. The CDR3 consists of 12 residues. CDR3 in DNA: TGTGCCAGCAGTCCCCGGGACAGGAGAATAAGGTTT. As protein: CASSPRDRRIRF.

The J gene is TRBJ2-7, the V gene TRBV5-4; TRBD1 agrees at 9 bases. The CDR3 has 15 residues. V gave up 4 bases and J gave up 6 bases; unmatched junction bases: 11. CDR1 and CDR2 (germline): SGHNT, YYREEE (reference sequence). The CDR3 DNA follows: TGTGCCAGCAGCCCGGCCCCGGGACAGGGTGTCGAGCAGTACGTC. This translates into CASSPAPGQGVEQYV.

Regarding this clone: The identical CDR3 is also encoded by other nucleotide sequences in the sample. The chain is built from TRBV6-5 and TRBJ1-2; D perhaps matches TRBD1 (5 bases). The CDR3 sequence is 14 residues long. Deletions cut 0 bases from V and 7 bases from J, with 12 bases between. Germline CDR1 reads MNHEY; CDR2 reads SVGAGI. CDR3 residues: CASSYSRGLGGYTF. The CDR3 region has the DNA TGTGCCAGCAGTTACTCTAGGGGATTGGGTGGCTACACCTTC.

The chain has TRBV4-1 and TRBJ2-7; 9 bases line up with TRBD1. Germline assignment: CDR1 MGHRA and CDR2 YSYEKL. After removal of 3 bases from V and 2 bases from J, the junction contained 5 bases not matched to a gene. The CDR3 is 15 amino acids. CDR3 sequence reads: CASSHGQGPTYEQYF. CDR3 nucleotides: TGCGCCAGCAGCCACGGACAGGGGCCCACCTACGAGCAGTACTTC.

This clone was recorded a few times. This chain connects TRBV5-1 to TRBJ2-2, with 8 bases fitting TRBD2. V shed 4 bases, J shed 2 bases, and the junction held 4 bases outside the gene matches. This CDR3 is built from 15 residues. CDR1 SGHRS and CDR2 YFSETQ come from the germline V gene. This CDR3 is CASSNGGANTGELFF. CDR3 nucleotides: TGCGCCAGCAGCAACGGGGGGGCTAACACCGGGGAGCTGTTTTTT.

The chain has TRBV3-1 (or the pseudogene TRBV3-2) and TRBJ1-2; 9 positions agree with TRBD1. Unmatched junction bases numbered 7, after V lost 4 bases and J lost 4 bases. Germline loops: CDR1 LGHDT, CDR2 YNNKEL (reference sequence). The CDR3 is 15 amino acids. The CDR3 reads CASSPAGQGIYGYTF. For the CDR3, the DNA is TGTGCCAGCAGCCCGGCGGGACAGGGCATCTATGGCTACACCTTC.